This entry is about one T cell receptor (beta chain). The antigen remains undetermined. This sample is drawn from a study of T cell responses to AZD1222 COVID-19 vaccine. Study summary: Pooled together were second doses at about 4 or about 12 weeks.

Study-level results: Baseline testing showed seropositivity in only a handful of AZD1222 recipients. Spike-specific TCR breadth and depth rose after two AZD1222 doses. Clonal diversity may have been underestimated, and the donors were mostly white British, with more females than males.

Here immunoSEQ multiplex PCR was the method, and the copy in TCRdb shows in-frame clones only, minus some. This sample carries some 80,000 clones, more than 85% of them seen once, and the ten largest clones take roughly 4.8%. This receptor was identified in an adult in good health. Sample: peripheral blood, taken on day 0 of AZD1222 vaccination.

The CDR3 protein is CASSQHGPLSPYEQYF. The DNA for the CDR3 is TGTGCCAGCAGCCAACACGGGCCCCTCTCCCCTTACGAGCAGTACTTC. The chain employs TRBV14 and TRBJ2-7; D gene uncertain. Trimming cost V 2 bases and J 4 bases, with 18 bases left between them. Germline lookup yields CDR1 SGHDN and CDR2 FVKESK. CDR3 length: 16 residues. Complete variable domain (other parts from reference TRBV14 and TRBJ2-7): EAGVTQFPSHSVIEKGQTVTLRCDPISGHDNLYWYRRVMGKEIKFLLHFVKESKQDESGMPNNRFLAERTGGTYSTLKVQPAELEDSGVYFCASSQHGPLSPYEQYFGPGTRLTVT.